This paragraph reports one T cell receptor (beta chain). Its matching antigen is unknown. CDR3 length equals 13 residues. V was trimmed by 2 bases and J by 17 bases, leaving 16 bases between them. Germline V lookup: CDR1 SNHLY, CDR2 FYNNEI. The investigators reverse transcribed all of the isolated RNA, so they sequenced expressed TCRB transcripts. The protocol was immunoSEQ multiplex PCR, while the TCRdb copy is restricted to in-frame clones and leaves out a portion. The data contain 300,000 to 350,000 clones, 9.3% of them singletons. This sample was included in a study of beta chain features in type 1 diabetes. Study-wide results and caveats: Among patients with Type 1 diabetes, TCRB CDR3s were moderately but significantly shorter in every one of the four CD4+ subsets.

The chain links TRBV2 to TRBJ1-6, with D perhaps TRBD1 (6 bases). The sequence was obtained from a young man with type 1 diabetes. Material: central memory CD4+ T cells from blood. CDR3 sequence: CASSEFRGGGVHF. The CDR3 DNA sequence: TGTGCCAGCAGTGAATTCAGGGGAGGCGGGGTCCACTTT.